Below are 18 T cell receptor beta chains sequenced from a single sample in a study of PD-1 blockade in classical Hodgkin lymphoma. The repertoire was sequenced with immunoSEQ multiplex PCR; TCRdb's copy has only in-frame clones and lacks some. The data show more than 85,000 clones, 85% to 95% seen once. All the patients suffered relapse after autologous stem cell transplantation, and brentuximab vedotin exposure differed. This material consisted of peripheral blood mononuclear cells (PBMCs), taken before the second cycle of nivolumab. The receptors were gathered from a human donor with classical Hodgkin lymphoma.

The chain carries TRBV5-1 and TRBJ2-7; 9 positions agree with TRBD2. Losses at the gene ends were 0 bases for V and 4 bases for J; bases not matched to a gene: 8. The V gene's germline CDR1 is SGHRS and CDR2 YFSETQ. The CDR3 runs to 16 residues. CDR3 sequence reads: CASSLVLAGVWYEQYF. The CDR3, as DNA: TGCGCCAGCAGCTTGGTGTTAGCGGGGGTTTGGTACGAGCAGTACTTC.

This chain connects TRBV21-1 to TRBJ1-3. TRBV21-1 is shown as a pseudogene. The CDR3 has 19 amino acids. This chain's CDR3 is CASSKMGCSAAKTGNTIYF. The CDR3 coding sequence is TGTGCCAGCAGCAAAATGGGTTGTTCGGCCGCCAAAACTGGAAACACCATATATTTT.

This clone was recorded only once. This chain uses TRBV6-6 with TRBJ2-3, with D perhaps TRBD2 (6 bases). In germline, CDR1 is MNHNY, CDR2 SVGAGI (reference sequence). The V end lost 4 bases, the J end lost 2 bases, and 16 bases lay between the germline ends. The CDR3 is 16 residues long. CDR3 sequence: CASSSRLGTHTDTQYF. CDR3 sequence (DNA): TGTGCCAGCAGTTCCCGACTAGGAACACACACAGATACGCAGTATTTT.

This clone was seen a single time. The chain has TRBV6-4 and TRBJ2-1, with 10 positions matching TRBD2. The CDR3 extends over 15 amino acids. Trimming cost V 5 bases and J 2 bases; bases outside gene matches: 3. The germline V gene encodes CDR1 MRHNA and CDR2 SNTAGT. This CDR3 reads CASSLLAGAYNEQFF. For the CDR3, the DNA is TGTGCCAGCAGTTTGCTAGCGGGAGCCTACAATGAGCAGTTCTTC.

The rearrangement joins TRBV30 to TRBJ1-1; maybe TRBD1 (5 bases). Trimming stripped 8 bases from V and 4 bases from J, with 11 bases between. The CDR3 length is 11 residues. Germline CDR1 is GTSNPN and CDR2 is SVGIG (reference sequence). The CDR3 DNA sequence: TGTGCCGGATCCAGGGCCACTGAAGCTTTCTTT. It specifies CAGSRATEAFF.

The V call is TRBV28, the J call TRBJ2-7; D may be TRBD2 (6 bases). The CDR3 has 14 residues. The V gene lost 7 bases and the J gene lost 7 bases, with 20 bases spanning the gap. In germline, CDR1 is MDHEN, CDR2 SYDVKM. CDR3 DNA sequence: TGTGCCAGCATTGCGCGGGGTTGGGCCGGTGAGCAGTACTTC. Protein product: CASIARGWAGEQYF.

The chain carries TRBV19 and TRBJ2-3; 14 nucleotides match TRBD2. There are 19 residues in the CDR3. V was clipped by 3 bases and J by 8 bases; unmatched bases: 16. Germline CDR1 and CDR2: LNHDA and SQIVND (reference sequence). CDR3 sequence reads: CASSMEGLAGGLRTRTQYF. In DNA form, the CDR3 reads TGTGCCAGTAGTATGGAAGGACTAGCGGGAGGTCTCCGGACGCGTACGCAGTATTTT.

This rearrangement joins TRBV5-4 to TRBJ2-3, with D possibly TRBD2 on 6 matching bases. The germline V gene encodes CDR1 SGHNT and CDR2 YYREEE (reference sequence). The CDR3 runs 15 residues. Trimming cost V 0 bases and J 4 bases, with 12 bases left between them. CDR3 residues: CASSLVGSRADTQYF. In DNA form, the CDR3 reads TGTGCCAGCAGCTTGGTCGGGAGTAGGGCAGATACGCAGTATTTT.

This chain joins TRBV10-1 and TRBJ2-4, with TRBD2 as a possible D gene (6 bases). This CDR3 has 14 amino acids. The germline gives CDR1 WNHNN, CDR2 SYGVQD (reference sequence). V lost 2 bases, J lost 1 base, and 6 bases lay in between. The CDR3 loop is CASSEGGAKNIQYF. The CDR3 DNA follows: TGCGCCAGCAGTGAGGGGGGGGCCAAAAACATTCAGTACTTC.

V gene TRBV30 combines with J gene TRBJ1-2, with D possibly TRBD1 on 5 matching bases. CDR1 is GTSNPN and CDR2 is SVGIG in the germline V gene (reference sequence). CDR3 length: 12 amino acids. V gave up 7 bases and J gave up 2 bases, with 11 bases separating them. The CDR3 reads CASGRGNYGYTF. CDR3 coding DNA: TGTGCCTCTGGGAGGGGAAACTATGGCTACACCTTC.

This rearrangement joins TRBV11-2 to TRBJ2-7; no clear D. Germline CDR1 is SGHAT and CDR2 is FQNNGV. V was pared by 1 base and J by 0 bases, with 19 bases between. The CDR3 runs to 18 residues. The CDR3 nucleotides read TGTGCCAGCAGCTTAGTAGTGTTATGGCAGGCAAGCTCCTACGAGCAGTACTTC. It yields the protein CASSLVVLWQASSYEQYF.

The chain employs TRBV7-9 and TRBJ2-2, with 14 bases lining up with TRBD2. Unmatched junction bases numbered 9, after V lost 8 bases and J lost 4 bases. Looked up from germline, CDR1 is SEHNR and CDR2 is FQNEAQ (reference sequence). The CDR3 runs to 17 residues. CDR3 DNA sequence: TGTGCCAGCGAAGGACTAGCGGGAGGCGGGAGCACCGGGGAGCTGTTTTTT. It specifies CASEGLAGGGSTGELFF.

The CDR3 is CALGQGAHEQYF. The DNA of the CDR3 is TGTGCCTTGGGACAGGGGGCCCACGAGCAGTACTTC. The chain joins TRBV30 to TRBJ2-7, with 12 bases identical to TRBD1. The ends lost 7 bases at V and 5 bases at J; junction bases unmatched: 3. CDR3 size: 12 residues. CDR1 and CDR2 (germline): GTSNPN, SVGIG (reference sequence).

The chain employs TRBV5-4 and TRBJ2-7; D perhaps matches TRBD2 (5 bases). CDR1 SGHNT and CDR2 YYREEE come from the germline V gene (reference sequence). The CDR3 runs to 14 residues. Trimming left V 4 bases short and J 7 bases short, with 18 bases between. The CDR3 DNA is TGTGCCAGCAGCCCCCGTGTTTTGGGCGGGGAGCAGTACTTC. It specifies CASSPRVLGGEQYF.

The V call is TRBV14, the J call TRBJ1-2; 7 bases are a match to TRBD1. CDR1 and CDR2 (germline): SGHDN, FVKESK. This CDR3 is 15 amino acids long. Trimming took 2 bases from V and 8 from J; bases not matched to a gene: 11. The CDR3 DNA is TGTGCCAGCAGCCAACTTGGGCAGGGGGTACTGGGCTACACCTTC. The encoded protein is CASSQLGQGVLGYTF.

The CDR3 sequence: CASTPGTKNEKLFF. In DNA form, the CDR3 reads TGTGCCAGCACACCCGGGACAAAAAATGAAAAACTGTTTTTT. The chain has TRBV2 and TRBJ1-4, with D possibly TRBD1 on 6 matching bases. The ends were cut back, 7 bases at V and 5 bases at J, with 14 bases in the middle. From germline, CDR1 is SNHLY and CDR2 FYNNEI. There are 14 residues in the CDR3.

J is TRBJ1-5 and V is TRBV25-1; 7 positions match TRBD1. Germline V CDR1 and CDR2: MGHDK, SYGVNS. This CDR3 is 13 amino acids long. V shed 5 bases, J shed 6 bases, and the junction held 4 bases outside the gene matches. The CDR3 bases are TGTGCCAGCAGTCAGGGGGGGAGTCAGCCCCAGCATTTT. Protein product: CASSQGGSQPQHF.

The rearrangement uses TRBV5-1 and TRBJ1-5; tentative D call: TRBD1 (5 bases). The CDR3 is made up of 14 amino acids. Germline V gene sequence: CDR1 SGHRS, CDR2 YFSETQ. V was trimmed by 5 bases and J by 0 bases, leaving 9 bases between them. The CDR3 here is CASSRGDSNQPQHF. CDR3 nucleotides: TGCGCCAGCAGTCGGGGGGATAGCAATCAGCCCCAGCATTTT. The complete variable domain, with remaining parts taken from reference TRBV5-1 and TRBJ1-5, reads KAGVTQTPRYLIKTRGQQVTLSCSPISGHRSVSWYQQTPGQGLQFLFEYFSETQRNKGNFPGRFSGRQFSNSRSEMNVSTLELGDSALYLCASSRGDSNQPQHFGDGTRLSIL.